This is a list of T cell receptor beta chains from one sample in a study of beta chain features in type 1 diabetes. The table came from immunoSEQ multiplex PCR; TCRdb's copy has only in-frame clones and leaves some out. The sample carries roughly 450,000 clones, around 13% recorded once. Specimen: naive CD4+ T cells from blood. The receptors were sampled from a man under 40 in good health. CDR3s include the opening cysteine and the closing phenylalanine or tryptophan. D genes are given only for firm matches. Size values are once, few and many counts, or a class for expanded clones, and some rows have none.

d_call,cdr3_length,j_call,clone_size,v_call,cdr3_aa,cdr3_nt
.,16,TRBJ2-1,few,TRBV29-1,CSVDLQGNVAYNEQFF,TGCAGCGTTGATTTACAGGGTAACGTTGCCTACAATGAGCAGTTCTTC
.,12,TRBJ1-2,few,TRBV2,CASSSLNYGYTF,TGTGCCAGCTCCTCACTCAACTATGGCTACACCTTC
.,12,TRBJ1-2,few,TRBV4-3,CASSPNGYGYTF,TGCGCCAGCAGCCCGAATGGTTATGGCTACACCTTC
.,14,TRBJ2-7,.,TRBV5-1,CASSLPNLRGEQYF,TGCGCCAGCAGCTTGCCGAACTTACGGGGCGAGCAGTACTTC
.,16,TRBJ1-2,few,TRBV5-1,CASSLGQPGQFYGYTF,TGCGCCAGCAGCTTGGGACAGCCGGGACAATTCTATGGCTACACCTTC
TRBD1,15,TRBJ2-7,few,TRBV7-6,CASSRTWDRGSFRYF,TGTGCCAGCAGCCGCACGTGGGACAGGGGTAGTTTTCGGTACTTC
.,14,TRBJ2-5,once,TRBV9,CASSVDGGLGTQYF,TGTGCCAGCAGCGTAGATGGAGGCCTGGGGACCCAGTACTTC
.,13,TRBJ2-5,.,TRBV18,CASSPGQAETQYF,TGTGCCAGCTCACCAGGGCAGGCTGAGACCCAGTACTTC
TRBD1,14,TRBJ2-1,few,TRBV11-2,CASSSERGTGGKFF,TGTGCCAGCAGCTCCGAGAGAGGGACAGGGGGGAAGTTCTTC
.,15,TRBJ1-2,.,TRBV10-3,CAINSFREPGNGYTF,TGTGCCATAAACTCTTTCCGGGAGCCGGGCAATGGCTACACCTTC
TRBD2,17,TRBJ2-5,few,TRBV10-3,CAISGYPGLAGQETQYF,TGTGCCATCAGCGGCTACCCCGGACTAGCGGGGCAAGAGACCCAGTACTTC
.,15,TRBJ2-3,.,TRBV28,CASSSPRRSTDTQYF,TGTGCCAGCAGTTCCCCCAGACGGAGCACAGATACGCAGTATTTT
.,11,TRBJ1-2,few,TRBV2,CASSESGRNTF,TGTGCCAGCAGTGAATCTGGAAGGAACACCTTC
.,17,TRBJ2-3,few,TRBV10-3,CAISDLEWGRATDTQYF,TGTGCCATCAGTGACCTCGAATGGGGCAGGGCCACAGATACGCAGTATTTT
.,12,TRBJ2-5,few,TRBV9,CASSPRGETQYF,TGTGCCAGCAGCCCAAGGGGGGAGACCCAGTACTTC
TRBD2,16,TRBJ2-1,.,TRBV6-1,CASSVIWTSGISEQFF,TGTGCCAGCAGTGTCATATGGACTAGCGGGATAAGTGAGCAGTTCTTC
TRBD1,15,TRBJ1-2,.,TRBV30,CAWSVQLGRGIGYTF,TGTGCCTGGAGTGTACAGCTTGGCAGGGGGATAGGCTACACCTTC
TRBD1,18,TRBJ1-2,.,TRBV16,CASSQPAGGADPGYGYTF,TGTGCCAGCAGCCAACCCGCAGGGGGCGCCGACCCTGGGTATGGCTACACCTTC
.,12,TRBJ1-1,.,TRBV10-3,CAISEVGEGAFF,TGTGCCATCTCTGAAGTTGGGGAGGGAGCTTTCTTT
.,15,TRBJ2-1,few,TRBV19,CASSIRDFAYNEQFF,TGTGCCAGTAGTATAAGAGACTTCGCTTACAATGAGCAGTTCTTC
.,13,TRBJ1-6,.,TRBV7-2,CANSPTWNSPLHF,TGTGCCAACAGCCCGACGTGGAATTCACCCCTCCACTTT
.,14,TRBJ1-1,few,TRBV7-9,CASSLETANTEAFF,TGTGCCAGCAGCTTAGAGACCGCGAACACTGAAGCTTTCTTT
.,11,TRBJ2-1,few,TRBV5-6,CASSLDNEQFF,TGTGCCAGCAGCTTGGACAATGAGCAGTTCTTC
TRBD1,14,TRBJ2-1,few,TRBV5-1,CASSPGQGAREQFF,TGCGCCAGCAGCCCGGGACAGGGGGCGCGTGAGCAGTTCTTC